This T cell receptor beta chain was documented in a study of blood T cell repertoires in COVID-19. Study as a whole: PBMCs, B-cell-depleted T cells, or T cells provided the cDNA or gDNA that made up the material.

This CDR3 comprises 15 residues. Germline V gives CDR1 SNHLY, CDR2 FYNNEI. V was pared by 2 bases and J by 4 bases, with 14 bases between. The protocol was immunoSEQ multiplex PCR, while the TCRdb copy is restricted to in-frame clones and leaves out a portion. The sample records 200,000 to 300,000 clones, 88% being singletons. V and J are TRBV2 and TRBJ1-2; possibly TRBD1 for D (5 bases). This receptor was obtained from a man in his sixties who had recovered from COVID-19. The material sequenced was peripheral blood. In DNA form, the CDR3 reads TGTGCCAGCAGTGAATCGCGGCAGGGCGCCTATGGCTACACCTTC. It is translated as CASSESRQGAYGYTF.